Detailed here is one T cell receptor (beta chain). Antigen unknown. The sample comes from a study of monozygotic twins with inflammatory bowel disease. TCRdb reprocessed the 5' RACE reads, keeping one entry per CDR3 protein, no DNA. The sample has about 210,000 distinct CDR3 sequences, and its top ten clones hold approximately 7.7%. Study outcomes and limitations: Repertoire similarity matched across concordant and discordant twins, perhaps owing to limited power. Inverse Simpson values showed less TCRbeta diversity in IBD patients than in their healthy co-twins.

Germline CDR1 is DFQATT and CDR2 is SNEGSKA (reference sequence). This CDR3 is built from 11 residues. The V and J genes are TRBV20-1 and TRBJ2-7. This TCR came from a human donor with ulcerative colitis or Crohn's disease, or a healthy co-twin of an affected twin (not recorded which). Sequencing was performed on blood. CDR3 loop: CSWGRADEQYF.